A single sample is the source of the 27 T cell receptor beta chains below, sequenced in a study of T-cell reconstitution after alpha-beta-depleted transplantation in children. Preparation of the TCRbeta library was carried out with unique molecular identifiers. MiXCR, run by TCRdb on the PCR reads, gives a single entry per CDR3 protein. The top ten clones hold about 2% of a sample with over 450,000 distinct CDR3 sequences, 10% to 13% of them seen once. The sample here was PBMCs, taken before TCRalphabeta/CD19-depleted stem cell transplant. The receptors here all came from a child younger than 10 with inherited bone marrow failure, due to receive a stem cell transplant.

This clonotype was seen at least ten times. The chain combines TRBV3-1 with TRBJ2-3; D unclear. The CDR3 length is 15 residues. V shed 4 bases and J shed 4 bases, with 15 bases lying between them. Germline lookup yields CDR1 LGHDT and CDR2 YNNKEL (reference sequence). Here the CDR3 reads CASSRLAQSADTQYF. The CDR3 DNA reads TGTGCCAGCAGCCGCTTAGCCCAATCCGCAGATACGCAGTATTTT.

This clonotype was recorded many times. DNA of the CDR3: TGTGCCAGCAGTCCCAGGGAGACTAGCACAGATACGCAGTATTTT. Its protein is CASSPRETSTDTQYF. V usage is TRBV27 and J usage is TRBJ2-3; possibly TRBD1 or TRBD2 for D (5 bases each). The germline V gene has CDR1 MNHEY and CDR2 SMNVEV (reference sequence). The V and J ends lost 5 bases and 0 bases respectively, with 12 bases between them. The CDR3 contains 15 residues.

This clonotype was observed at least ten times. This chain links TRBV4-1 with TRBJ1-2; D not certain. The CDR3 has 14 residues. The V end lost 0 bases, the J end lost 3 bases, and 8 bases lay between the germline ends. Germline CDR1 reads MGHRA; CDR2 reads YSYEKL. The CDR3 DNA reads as TGCGCCAGCAGCCAAGATTGGACTCACTATGGCTACACCTTC. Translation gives CASSQDWTHYGYTF.

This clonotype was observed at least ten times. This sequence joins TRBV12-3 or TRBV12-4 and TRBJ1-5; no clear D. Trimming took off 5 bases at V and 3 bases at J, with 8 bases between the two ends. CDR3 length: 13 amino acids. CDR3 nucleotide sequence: TGTGCCAGCAGTGGACGGGCCAATCAGCCCCAGCATTTT. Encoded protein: CASSGRANQPQHF.

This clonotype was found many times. This CDR3 reads CASSLITAAYGELFF. DNA for the CDR3: TGTGCCAGCAGTTTAATAACCGCGGCTTATGGGGAGCTGTTTTTT. This sequence joins TRBV12-3 or TRBV12-4 and TRBJ2-2; no reliable D call. V was clipped by 2 bases and J by 8 bases, with 15 bases between them. The CDR3 loop spans 15 amino acids.

CDR3 bases: TGTGCCAGCGCGGAATACGAGCAGTACTTC. It yields the protein CASAEYEQYF. This chain links TRBV28 with TRBJ2-7; no definite D call. The CDR3 has 10 amino acids. Trimming took off 8 bases at V and 4 bases at J, with 6 bases between the two ends. Germline lookup yields CDR1 MDHEN and CDR2 SYDVKM.

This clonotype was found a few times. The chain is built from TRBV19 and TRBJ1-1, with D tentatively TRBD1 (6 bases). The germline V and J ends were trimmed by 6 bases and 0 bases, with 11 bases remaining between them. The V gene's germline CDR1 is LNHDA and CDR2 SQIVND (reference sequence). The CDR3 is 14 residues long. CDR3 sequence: CASRMTGMNTEAFF. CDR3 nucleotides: TGTGCCAGTAGGATGACAGGAATGAACACTGAAGCTTTCTTT.

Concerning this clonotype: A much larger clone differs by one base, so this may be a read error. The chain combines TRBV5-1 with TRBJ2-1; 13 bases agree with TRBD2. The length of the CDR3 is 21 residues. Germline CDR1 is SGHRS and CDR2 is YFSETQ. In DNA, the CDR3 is TGCGCCAGCAGCTTGGATGGTAGGGGGACTAGCGGGGCCCGGTGGTACAATGAGCAGCTCTTC. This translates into CASSLDGRGTSGARWYNEQLF.

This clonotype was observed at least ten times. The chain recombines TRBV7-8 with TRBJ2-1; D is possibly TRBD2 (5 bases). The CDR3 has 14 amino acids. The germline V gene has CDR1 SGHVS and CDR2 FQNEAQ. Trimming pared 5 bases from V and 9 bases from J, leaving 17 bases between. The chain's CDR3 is CASSPWGDRGEQFF. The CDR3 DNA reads TGTGCCAGCAGCCCCTGGGGAGACCGGGGTGAGCAGTTCTTC.

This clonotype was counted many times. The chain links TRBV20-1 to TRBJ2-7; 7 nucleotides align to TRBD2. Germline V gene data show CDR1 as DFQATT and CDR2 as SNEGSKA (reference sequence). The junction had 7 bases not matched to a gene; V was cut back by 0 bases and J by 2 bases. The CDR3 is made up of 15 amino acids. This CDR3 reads CSARDKASGPYEQYF. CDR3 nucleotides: TGCAGTGCTAGAGATAAAGCTAGCGGCCCCTACGAGCAGTACTTC.

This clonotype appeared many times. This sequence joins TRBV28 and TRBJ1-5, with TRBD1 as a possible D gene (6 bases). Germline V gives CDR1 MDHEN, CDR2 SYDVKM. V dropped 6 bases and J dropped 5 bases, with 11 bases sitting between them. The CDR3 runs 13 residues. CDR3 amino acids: CASRDPGDQPQHF. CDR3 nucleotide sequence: TGTGCCAGCAGAGATCCAGGGGATCAGCCCCAGCATTTT.

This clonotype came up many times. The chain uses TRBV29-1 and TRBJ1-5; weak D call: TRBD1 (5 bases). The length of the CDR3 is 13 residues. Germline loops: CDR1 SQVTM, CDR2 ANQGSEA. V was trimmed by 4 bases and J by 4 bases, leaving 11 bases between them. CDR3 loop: CSVAGSGNQPQHF. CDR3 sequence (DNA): TGCAGCGTTGCAGGGTCTGGGAATCAGCCCCAGCATTTT. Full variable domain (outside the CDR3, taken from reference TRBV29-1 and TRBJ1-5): SAVISQKPSRDICQRGTSLTIQCQVDSQVTMMFWYRQQPGQSLTLIATANQGSEATYESGFVIDKFPISRPNLTFSTLTVSNMSPEDSSIYLCSVAGSGNQPQHFGDGTRLSIL.

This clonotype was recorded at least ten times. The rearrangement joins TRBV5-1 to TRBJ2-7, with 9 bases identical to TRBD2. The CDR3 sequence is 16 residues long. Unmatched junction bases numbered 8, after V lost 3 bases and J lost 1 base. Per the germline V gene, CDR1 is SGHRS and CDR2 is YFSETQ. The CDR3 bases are TGCGCCAGCAGCTCCCTTAGCGGGAGAATGTCCTACGAGCAGTACTTC. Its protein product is CASSSLSGRMSYEQYF.

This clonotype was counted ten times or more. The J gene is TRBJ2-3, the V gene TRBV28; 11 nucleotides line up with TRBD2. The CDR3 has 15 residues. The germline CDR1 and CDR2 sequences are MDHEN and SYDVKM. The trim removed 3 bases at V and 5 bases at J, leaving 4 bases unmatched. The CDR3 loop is CASSFGSGRVDTQYF. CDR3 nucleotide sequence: TGTGCCAGCAGTTTCGGTAGCGGGAGGGTAGATACGCAGTATTTT.

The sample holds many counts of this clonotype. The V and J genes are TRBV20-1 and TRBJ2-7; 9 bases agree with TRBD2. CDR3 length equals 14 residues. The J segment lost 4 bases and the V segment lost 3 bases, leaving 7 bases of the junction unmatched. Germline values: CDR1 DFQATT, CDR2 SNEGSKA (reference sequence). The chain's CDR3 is CSASVSGRRYEQYF. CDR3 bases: TGCAGTGCTAGTGTCAGCGGGAGGCGGTACGAGCAGTACTTC.

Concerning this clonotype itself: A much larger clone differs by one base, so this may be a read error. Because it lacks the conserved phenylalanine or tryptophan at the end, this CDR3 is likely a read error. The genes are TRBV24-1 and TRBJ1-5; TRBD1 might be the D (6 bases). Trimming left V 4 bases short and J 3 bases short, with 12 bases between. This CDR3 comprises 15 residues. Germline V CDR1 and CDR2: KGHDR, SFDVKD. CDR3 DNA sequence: TGTGCCACCAGTGAATCAGGGGCGGACAATCAGCCCCAGCATCTT. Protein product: CATSESGADNQPQHL.

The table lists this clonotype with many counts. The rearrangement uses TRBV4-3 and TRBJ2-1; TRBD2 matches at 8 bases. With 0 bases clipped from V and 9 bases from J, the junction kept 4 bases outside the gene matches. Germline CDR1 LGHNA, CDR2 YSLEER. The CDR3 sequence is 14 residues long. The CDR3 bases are TGCGCCAGCAGCCAAGACGGGAGGGACCTTGAGCAGTTCTTC. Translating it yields CASSQDGRDLEQFF.

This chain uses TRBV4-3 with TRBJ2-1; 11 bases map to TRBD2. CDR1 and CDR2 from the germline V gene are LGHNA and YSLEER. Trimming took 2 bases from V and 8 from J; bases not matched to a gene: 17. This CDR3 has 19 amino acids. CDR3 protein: CASSQMLLAGVSGGDEQFF. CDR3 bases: TGCGCCAGCAGCCAAATGTTACTAGCGGGAGTTTCGGGAGGGGATGAGCAGTTCTTC.

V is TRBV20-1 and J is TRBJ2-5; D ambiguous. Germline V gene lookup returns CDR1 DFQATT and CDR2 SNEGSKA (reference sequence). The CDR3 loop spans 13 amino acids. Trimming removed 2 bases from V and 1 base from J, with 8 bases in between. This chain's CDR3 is CSARNRGQETQYF. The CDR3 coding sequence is TGCAGTGCTAGAAATCGAGGCCAAGAGACCCAGTACTTC.

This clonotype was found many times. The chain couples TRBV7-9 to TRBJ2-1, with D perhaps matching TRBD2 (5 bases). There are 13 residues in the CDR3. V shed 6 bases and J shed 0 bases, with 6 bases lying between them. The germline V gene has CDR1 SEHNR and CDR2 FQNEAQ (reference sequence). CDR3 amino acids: CASRGSSYNEQFF. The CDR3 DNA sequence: TGTGCCAGCAGGGGGAGCTCCTACAATGAGCAGTTCTTC.

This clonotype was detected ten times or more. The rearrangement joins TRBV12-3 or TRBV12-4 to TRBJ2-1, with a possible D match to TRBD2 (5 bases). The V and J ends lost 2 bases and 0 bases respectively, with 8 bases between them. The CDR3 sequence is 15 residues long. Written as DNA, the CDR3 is TGTGCCAGCAGTTTATCCGGGGTCTCCTACAATGAGCAGTTCTTC. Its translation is CASSLSGVSYNEQFF.

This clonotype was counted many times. For the CDR3, the DNA is TGCAGTGCTAGAGCCGAGGGACATATCTACGAGCAGTACTTC. Encoded protein: CSARAEGHIYEQYF. This chain links TRBV20-1 with TRBJ2-7; TRBD1 might be the D (6 bases). With 1 base removed from V and 3 bases from J, the gap between germline ends came to 13 bases. The germline gives CDR1 DFQATT, CDR2 SNEGSKA (reference sequence). This CDR3 spans 14 amino acids.

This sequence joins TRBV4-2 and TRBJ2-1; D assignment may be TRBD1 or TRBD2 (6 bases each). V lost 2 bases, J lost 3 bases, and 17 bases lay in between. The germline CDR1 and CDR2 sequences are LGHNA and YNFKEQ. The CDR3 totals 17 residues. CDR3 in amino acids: CASSQFQGGTYYNEQFF. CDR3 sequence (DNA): TGTGCCAGCAGCCAATTCCAAGGGGGGACCTACTACAATGAGCAGTTCTTC.

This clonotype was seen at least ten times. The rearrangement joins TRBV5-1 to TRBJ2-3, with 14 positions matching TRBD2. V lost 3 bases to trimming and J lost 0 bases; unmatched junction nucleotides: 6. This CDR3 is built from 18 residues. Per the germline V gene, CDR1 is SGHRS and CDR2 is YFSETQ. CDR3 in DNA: TGCGCCAGCAGCTGGGGGACTAGCGGGAGTCGTAGCACAGATACGCAGTATTTT. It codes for CASSWGTSGSRSTDTQYF. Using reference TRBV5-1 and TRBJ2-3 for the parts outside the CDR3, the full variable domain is KAGVTQTPRYLIKTRGQQVTLSCSPISGHRSVSWYQQTPGQGLQFLFEYFSETQRNKGNFPGRFSGRQFSNSRSEMNVSTLELGDSALYLCASSWGTSGSRSTDTQYFGPGTRLTVL.

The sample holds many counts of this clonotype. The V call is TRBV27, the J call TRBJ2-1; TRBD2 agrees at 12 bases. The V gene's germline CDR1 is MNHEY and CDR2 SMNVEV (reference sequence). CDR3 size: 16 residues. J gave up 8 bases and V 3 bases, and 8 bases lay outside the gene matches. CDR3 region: CASSLYRLAGEDEQFF. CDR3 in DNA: TGTGCCAGCAGTTTGTATCGACTAGCGGGAGAGGATGAGCAGTTCTTC.

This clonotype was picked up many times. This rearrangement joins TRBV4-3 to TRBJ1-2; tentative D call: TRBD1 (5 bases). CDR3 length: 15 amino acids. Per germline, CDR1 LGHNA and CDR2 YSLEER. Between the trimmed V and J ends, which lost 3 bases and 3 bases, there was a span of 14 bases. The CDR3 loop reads CASSHSREVYYGYTF. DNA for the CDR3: TGCGCCAGCAGCCATAGCAGGGAAGTGTACTATGGCTACACCTTC.

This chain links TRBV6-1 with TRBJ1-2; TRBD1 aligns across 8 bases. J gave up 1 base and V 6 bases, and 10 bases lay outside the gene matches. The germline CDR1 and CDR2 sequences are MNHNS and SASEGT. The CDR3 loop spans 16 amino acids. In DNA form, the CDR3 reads TGTGCCAGCAGCCAAACTCAGGGGGCTCTTAACTATGGCTACACCTTC. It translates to CASSQTQGALNYGYTF.